A single sample is the source of the 10 T cell receptor beta chains below, sequenced in a study of blood T cell repertoires in COVID-19. Here immunoSEQ multiplex PCR was the method, and the copy in TCRdb shows in-frame clones only, minus some. The sample lists 300,000 to 350,000 clones; about 91% were seen once. The sample consisted of peripheral blood. The receptors originated from a woman younger than 45 with COVID-19, enrolled during active disease.

This clone was seen once. V gene TRBV9 combines with J gene TRBJ1-2; D unclear. Trimming shortened V by 1 base and J by 0 bases, and 10 bases separated the two germline ends. In germline, CDR1 is SGDLS, CDR2 YYNGEE. The CDR3 spans 15 residues. DNA of the CDR3: TGTGCCAGCAGCGTAATGGCGGGGTCTAACTATGGCTACACCTTC. Residues: CASSVMAGSNYGYTF.

The chain has TRBV1 and TRBJ2-7; the table's D call, TRBD2, has no DNA check behind it. TRBV1 is an annotated pseudogene. This CDR3 region has 12 residues. The CDR3, as DNA: TGCACCAGCAAACAATGGGGACTCATCAAGTACGTC. Protein sequence: CTSKQWGLIKYV.

This chain joins TRBV11-3 and TRBJ2-2, with 7 positions matching TRBD2. Germline V gives CDR1 SGHNT, CDR2 YENEEA. CDR3 length: 15 residues. V shed 4 bases, J shed 4 bases, and the junction held 6 bases outside the gene matches. The CDR3 DNA reads as TGTGCCAGCAGCTCCTTGACGGGGGGCACCGGGGAGCTGTTTTTT. This translates into CASSSLTGGTGELFF. Filled out from reference TRBV11-3 and TRBJ2-2, the complete variable domain reads EAGVVQSPRYKIIEKKQPVAFWCNPISGHNTLYWYLQNLGQGPELLIRYENEEAVDDSQLPKDRFSAERLKGVDSTLKIQPAELGDSAVYLCASSSLTGGTGELFFGEGSRLTVL.

This clone was seen a single time. The chain employs TRBV28 and TRBJ2-7; D is ambiguous. CDR3 length: 13 amino acids. Germline values: CDR1 MDHEN, CDR2 SYDVKM. V lost 4 bases, J lost 1 base, and 8 bases lay in between. Written as DNA, the CDR3 is TGTGCCAGCAGTTATTCCCTTTCCTACGAGCAGTACGTC. Translating it yields CASSYSLSYEQYV.

The sample holds one count of this clone. The gene calls are TRBV11-2 and TRBJ2-1; 9 nucleotides line up with TRBD2. This CDR3 has 15 residues. J lost 7 bases, V lost 2 bases, and 6 bases had no gene match. The germline V gene has CDR1 SGHAT and CDR2 FQNNGV. CDR3 amino acids: CASSLLAGGRNEQFF. The CDR3, as DNA: TGTGCCAGCAGCTTATTGGCGGGGGGGCGTAATGAGCAGTTCTTC.

The V and J genes are TRBV3-1 (or the pseudogene TRBV3-2) and TRBJ1-2; no clear D. Germline V gene data show CDR1 as LGHDT and CDR2 as YNNKEL (reference sequence). V gave up 1 base and J gave up 3 bases, with 6 bases separating them. The CDR3 is 13 residues long. The CDR3 reads CASSQASDYGYTF. In DNA, the CDR3 is TGTGCCAGCAGCCAAGCGTCAGACTATGGCTACACCTTC.

The chain couples TRBV5-8 to TRBJ2-1, with D maybe TRBD1 (5 bases). The V gene lost 0 bases and the J gene lost 7 bases, with 5 bases spanning the gap. CDR1 is SGHTS and CDR2 is YDEGEE in the germline V gene. This CDR3 region has 12 residues. The CDR3 reads CASSLGQNEQFF. CDR3 nucleotides: TGTGCCAGCAGCTTGGGACAGAATGAGCAGTTCTTC.

The CDR3 spells CASSYGNQPQHF. The CDR3 DNA reads TGTGCCAGCAGCTACGGGAATCAGCCCCAGCATTTT. The chain has TRBV5-6 and TRBJ1-5; D is ambiguous. Germline V gene sequence: CDR1 SGHDT, CDR2 YYEEEE. CDR3 length: 12 residues. V was shortened by 3 bases and J by 4 bases, with 5 bases between the two germline ends.

This chain uses TRBV5-4 with TRBJ2-5; 9 nucleotides line up with TRBD2. J gave up 3 bases and V 0 bases, and 6 bases lay outside the gene matches. The CDR3 runs 16 residues. Germline V gene lookup returns CDR1 SGHNT and CDR2 YYREEE (reference sequence). The CDR3 sequence is CASSLGIERGEETQYF. CDR3 coding DNA: TGTGCCAGCAGCTTGGGAATTGAGCGGGGGGAAGAGACCCAGTACTTC.

The chain is built from TRBV5-6 and TRBJ1-2, with 7 bases aligning to TRBD1. Germline V gene lookup returns CDR1 SGHDT and CDR2 YYEEEE. Trimming at V came to 5 bases and at J to 4 bases, leaving 5 bases not matched to a gene. The CDR3 contains 13 residues. DNA of the CDR3: TGTGCCAGCAGTAGGGACAGCCTCTATGGCTACACCTTC. Translating it yields CASSRDSLYGYTF.